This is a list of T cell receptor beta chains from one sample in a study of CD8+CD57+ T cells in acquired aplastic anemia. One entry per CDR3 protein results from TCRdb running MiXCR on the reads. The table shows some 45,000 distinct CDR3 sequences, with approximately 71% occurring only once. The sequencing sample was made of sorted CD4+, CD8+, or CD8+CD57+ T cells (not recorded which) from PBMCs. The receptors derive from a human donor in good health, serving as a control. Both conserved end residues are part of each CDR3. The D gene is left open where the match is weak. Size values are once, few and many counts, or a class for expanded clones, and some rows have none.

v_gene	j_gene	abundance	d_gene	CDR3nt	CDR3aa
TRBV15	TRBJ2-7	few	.	TGTGCCACCAGCCTAAAGCAGGGCTACGAGCAGTACTTC	CATSLKQGYEQYF
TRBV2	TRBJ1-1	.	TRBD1	TGTGCCAGCAGGGACAGGGCCGGCGGGGGGACTGAAGCTTTCTTT	CASRDRAGGGTEAFF
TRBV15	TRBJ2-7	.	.	TGTGCCACCAGCAGGGTTACAGGGTTGGGCGAGCAGTACTTC	CATSRVTGLGEQYF
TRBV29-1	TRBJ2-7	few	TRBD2	TGCAGCGTGCTGGGACTAGCGGGAAGGTACGAGCAGTACTTC	CSVLGLAGRYEQYF
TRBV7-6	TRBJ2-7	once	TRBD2	TGTGCCAGCAGCCCCCCGGGGGGACTGCATCTCAATGAGCAGTACTTC	CASSPPGGLHLNEQYF
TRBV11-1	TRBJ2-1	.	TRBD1	TGTGCCAGCAGTGTCACAGGGGTTTTGAATGAGCAGTTCTTC	CASSVTGVLNEQFF
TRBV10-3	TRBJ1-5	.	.	TGTGCCATCAGCGGGGACTCTAGCAATCAGCCCCAGCATTTT	CAISGDSSNQPQHF
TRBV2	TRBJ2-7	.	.	TGTGCCAGCAGTGAGTTGGGGTACCACGAGCAGTACTTC	CASSELGYHEQYF
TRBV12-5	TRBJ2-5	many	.	TGTGCTAGTGGTGACGGAATGGCCCCAGGGACCCAGTACTTC	CASGDGMAPGTQYF
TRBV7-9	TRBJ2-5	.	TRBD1	TGTGCCAGCAGCTCGACAGGGGGCGATGAGACCCAGTACTTC	CASSSTGGDETQYF
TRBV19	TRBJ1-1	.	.	TGTGCCTCGGGAGAGGGTACTGAAGCTTTCTTT	CASGEGTEAFF
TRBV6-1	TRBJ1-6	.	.	TGTGCCACGGCAGTGGGACGGGGCAGCTCCTATAATTCACCCCTCCACTTT	CATAVGRGSSYNSPLHF
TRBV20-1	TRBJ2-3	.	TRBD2	TGCAGTGCTAGATCCGCGCCTAGCGGGGGGGCTAGCACAGATACGCAGTATTTT	CSARSAPSGGASTDTQYF
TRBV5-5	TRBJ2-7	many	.	TGTGCCAGCACCCCGGGAGTCCCCTACGAGCAGTACTTC	CASTPGVPYEQYF
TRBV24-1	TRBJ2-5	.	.	TGTACCACCAGTGACTATCAAGGGACCCAGTACTTC	CTTSDYQGTQYF
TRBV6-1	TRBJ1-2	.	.	TGTGCCAGCAGTGCGGGGCAGTATGGCTACACCTTC	CASSAGQYGYTF
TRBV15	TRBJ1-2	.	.	TGTGCCACCAGCACCGATCCGGGACGGTACTCCTTC	CATSTDPGRYSF
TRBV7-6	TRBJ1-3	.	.	TGTGCCAGCAGCTTACGTACGGCGAACACCATATATTTT	CASSLRTANTIYF
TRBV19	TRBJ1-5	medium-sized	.	TGTGCCAGTAGTAAGGACCAGATGGGCAATCAGCCCCAGCATTTT	CASSKDQMGNQPQHF
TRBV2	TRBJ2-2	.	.	TGTGCCAGCAGTGAAGCGGGCGCCGACACCGGGGAGCTGTTTTTT	CASSEAGADTGELFF
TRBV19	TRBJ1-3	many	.	TGTGCCAGTAGTCCCTCGGGACGGAGCTCTGGAAACACCATATATTTT	CASSPSGRSSGNTIYF
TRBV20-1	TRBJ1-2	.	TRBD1	TGCAGTGCTAGAGGGGACAGGGACTGGTATGGCTACACCTTC	CSARGDRDWYGYTF
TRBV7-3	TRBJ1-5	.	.	TGTGCCAGCAGCTTATCAAGTCAAAGGATTCAGCCCCAGCATTTT	CASSLSSQRIQPQHF
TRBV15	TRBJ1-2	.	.	TGTGCCACCAGCAGGCACGGGGGCGCGGGAAACTATGGCTACACCTTC	CATSRHGGAGNYGYTF
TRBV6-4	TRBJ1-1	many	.	TGTGCCAGCAGTGAGGTGGAGGGAACAGAAGCTTTCTTT	CASSEVEGTEAFF
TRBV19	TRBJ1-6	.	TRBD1	TGTGCCAGTAGTAGTTCGACAGGGGGACGGGACTCCTATAATTCACCCCTCCACTTT	CASSSSTGGRDSYNSPLHF
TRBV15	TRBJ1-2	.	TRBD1	TGTGCCACCAGCAGAGATCGAGGACAGGGGCAGAACTATGGCTACACCTTC	CATSRDRGQGQNYGYTF
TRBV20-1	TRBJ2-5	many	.	TGCAGTGCTAGAGCGATTGCGGACACCCAAGAGACCCAGTACTTC	CSARAIADTQETQYF
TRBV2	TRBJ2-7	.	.	TGTGCCAGCAGTGAGTCAGGGGACCACGAGCAGTACTTC	CASSESGDHEQYF
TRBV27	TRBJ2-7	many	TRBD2	TGTGCCAGCAGTTTAGGGACTAGCGGATACGAGCAGTACTTC	CASSLGTSGYEQYF
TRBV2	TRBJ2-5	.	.	TGTGCCACAGACAGGAACCAGGAGACCCAGTACTTC	CATDRNQETQYF
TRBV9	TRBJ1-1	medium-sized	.	TGTGCCAGCAGCACCCGGTCGGGCACTGAAGCTTTCTTT	CASSTRSGTEAFF
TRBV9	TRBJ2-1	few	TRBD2	TGTGCCAGCAGCGTAAGCGGGGGGGCCAATGAGCAGTTCTTC	CASSVSGGANEQFF
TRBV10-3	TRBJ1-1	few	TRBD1	TGTGCCACCCGTACGGTACAGGGGCCTACTGAAGCTTTCTTT	CATRTVQGPTEAFF
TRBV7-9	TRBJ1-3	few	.	TGTGCCAGCAGCCCCCGGGACAAAAGAAACACCATATATTTT	CASSPRDKRNTIYF
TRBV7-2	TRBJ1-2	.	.	TGTGCCAGCAGCTTAAAAGGCAGCCAAATACATGGCTACACCTTC	CASSLKGSQIHGYTF
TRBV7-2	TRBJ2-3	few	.	TGTGCCAGCAGCGCGCGGTGGGCTGATACGCAGTATTTT	CASSARWADTQYF
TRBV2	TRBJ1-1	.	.	TGTGCCAGCAGTGAACAGGGGATTGGGACTGAAGCTTTCTTT	CASSEQGIGTEAFF
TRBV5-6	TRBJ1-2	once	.	TGTGCCTGGAGTGACCGACGACTTGATGGCTACACCTTC	CAWSDRRLDGYTF
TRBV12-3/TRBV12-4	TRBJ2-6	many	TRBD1	TGTGCCAGCAGTCCTACAGGGGGCCTCTCTGGGGCCAACGTCCTGACTTTC	CASSPTGGLSGANVLTF
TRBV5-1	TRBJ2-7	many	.	TGCGCCAGCAGCTTCGGGACGGACTCCTACGAGCAGTACTTC	CASSFGTDSYEQYF
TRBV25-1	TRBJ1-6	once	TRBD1	TGTGCCAGCCGGGACAGATGGAATTCACCCCTCCACTTT	CASRDRWNSPLHF
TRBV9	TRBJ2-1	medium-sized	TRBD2	TGTGCCAGCAGCTCAGCGGGGGGGAGCTCCTACAATGAGCAGTTCTTC	CASSSAGGSSYNEQFF
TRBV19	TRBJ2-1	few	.	TGTGCCAGTAGTATAGACCCTATTAGCAATGAGCAGTTCTTC	CASSIDPISNEQFF
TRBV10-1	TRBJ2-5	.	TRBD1	TGCGCCAGCAGTAGGGGACAGCAAGAGACCCAGTACTTC	CASSRGQQETQYF
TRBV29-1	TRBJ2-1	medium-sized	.	TGCAGCGTTGAAGGGCAGGGGAATGAGCAGTTCTTC	CSVEGQGNEQFF
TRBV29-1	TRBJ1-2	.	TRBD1	TGCAGCGTGGCGGGACAGCACTATGGCTACACCTTC	CSVAGQHYGYTF
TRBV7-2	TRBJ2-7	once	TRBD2	TGTGCCAGCAGATCGGGGGGGTCTCCCTACGAGCAGTACTTC	CASRSGGSPYEQYF
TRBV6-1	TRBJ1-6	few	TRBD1	TGTGCCAGCAGGATCGGACAGGGGCGGCGGAAAAATTCACCCCTCCACTTT	CASRIGQGRRKNSPLHF